The 11 T cell receptor beta chains reported below all come from one sample, sequenced in a study of cytomegalovirus exposure and HLA in healthy donors. The PCR was carried out with 60 Vbeta primers and 13 Jbeta primers. The method was immunoSEQ multiplex PCR; TCRdb's version includes in-frame clones alone and lacks a portion of them. This table has about 130,000 clones, approximately 80% appearing once. Sequenced input: PBMCs. These receptors were collected from a woman aged 40 to 50 in good health and CMV-seronegative.

This clone has only one observation. This chain connects TRBV18 to TRBJ1-4; D ambiguous. The CDR3 spans 14 residues. V was shortened by 2 bases and J by 1 base, with 5 bases between the two germline ends. Germline values: CDR1 KGHSH, CDR2 LQKENI. The CDR3 loop reads CASSPTGTNEKLFF. The DNA of the CDR3 is TGTGCCAGCTCACCAACTGGAACTAATGAAAAACTGTTTTTT.

The gene calls are TRBV5-1 and TRBJ2-1; TRBD2 agrees at 7 bases. The V gene's germline CDR1 is SGHRS and CDR2 YFSETQ. CDR3 length: 16 residues. V lost 1 base, J lost 5 bases, and 9 bases stayed unmatched. DNA of the CDR3: TGCGCCAGCAGCTTGAGAGCGGGGTCAACAAACAATGAGCAGTTCTTC. Translated: CASSLRAGSTNNEQFF.

This chain links TRBV5-1 with TRBJ2-1, with D tentatively TRBD2 (7 bases). This CDR3 contains 16 residues. V was cut by 4 bases and J by 3 bases, with 17 bases left in between. Germline-derived CDR1 and CDR2 are SGHRS and YFSETQ. CDR3 residues: CASSPTRGAHYNEQFF. The CDR3, as DNA: TGCGCCAGCAGCCCCACCCGGGGGGCCCACTACAATGAGCAGTTCTTC. The entire variable domain, with the rest obtained from reference TRBV5-1 and TRBJ2-1, is as follows: KAGVTQTPRYLIKTRGQQVTLSCSPISGHRSVSWYQQTPGQGLQFLFEYFSETQRNKGNFPGRFSGRQFSNSRSEMNVSTLELGDSALYLCASSPTRGAHYNEQFFGPGTRLTVL.

The chain recombines TRBV7-9 with TRBJ1-3; 9 nucleotides agree with TRBD1. With V trimmed by 5 bases and J by 1 base, 6 bases remained unmatched. The germline CDR1 and CDR2 sequences are SEHNR and FQNEAQ (reference sequence). The CDR3 has 16 amino acids. The CDR3, as DNA: TGTGCCAGCAGCCCTTGGACAGGGGATTCTGGAAACACCATATATTTT. Translating gives CASSPWTGDSGNTIYF. The full variable domain, rest sourced from reference TRBV7-9 and TRBJ1-3, is DTGVSQNPRHKITKRGQNVTFRCDPISEHNRLYWYRQTLGQGPEFLTYFQNEAQLEKSRLLSDRFSAERPKGSFSTLEIQRTEQGDSAMYLCASSPWTGDSGNTIYFGEGSWLTVV.

The CDR3 loop is CASTRTRVKCYEQYF. The DNA for the CDR3 is TGTGCCAGCACCCGTACCCGGGTTAAATGCTACGAGCAGTACTTC. V gene TRBV6-7 combines with J gene TRBJ2-7; D remains ambiguous. TRBV6-7 belongs to the ORF category, with a function that is uncertain. V was clipped by 7 bases and J by 3 bases, with 19 bases between them. This CDR3 region has 15 residues.

This chain connects TRBV19 to TRBJ2-7; 11 nucleotides align to TRBD2. V gave up 5 bases and J gave up 0 bases; unmatched junction bases: 9. The germline V gene encodes CDR1 LNHDA and CDR2 SQIVND (reference sequence). The CDR3 runs 17 residues. The CDR3 bases are TGTGCCAGTAGTCGAGACGGACTAGCGGGTATCTCCTACGAGCAGTACTTC. Encoded protein: CASSRDGLAGISYEQYF. Combining the CDR3 with reference TRBV19 and TRBJ2-7 gives the whole variable domain DGGITQSPKYLFRKEGQNVTLSCEQNLNHDAMYWYRQDPGQGLRLIYYSQIVNDFQKGDIAEGYSVSREKKESFPLTVTSAQKNPTAFYLCASSRDGLAGISYEQYFGPGTRLTVT.

The rearrangement joins TRBV27 to TRBJ2-3; 8 nucleotides agree with TRBD1. Germline CDR1 MNHEY, CDR2 SMNVEV (reference sequence). This CDR3 has 14 residues. The junction had 4 bases not matched to a gene; V was cut back by 6 bases and J by 2 bases. In DNA form, the CDR3 reads TGTGCCAGCAGCACGGACAGGGTCACAGATACGCAGTATTTT. Amino acid sequence: CASSTDRVTDTQYF.

The chain joins TRBV19 to TRBJ1-1; no reliable D call. V was trimmed by 2 bases and J by 1 base, leaving 8 bases between them. Germline CDR1 is LNHDA and CDR2 is SQIVND (reference sequence). The CDR3 sequence is 14 residues long. The CDR3 bases are TGTGCCAGTAGTATATACCAGGCGAACACTGAAGCTTTCTTT. Protein sequence: CASSIYQANTEAFF. The entire variable domain, with the rest obtained from reference TRBV19 and TRBJ1-1, is as follows: DGGITQSPKYLFRKEGQNVTLSCEQNLNHDAMYWYRQDPGQGLRLIYYSQIVNDFQKGDIAEGYSVSREKKESFPLTVTSAQKNPTAFYLCASSIYQANTEAFFGQGTRLTVV.

The chain has TRBV4-2 and TRBJ2-3, with D perhaps TRBD2 (6 bases). Germline CDR1 is LGHNA and CDR2 is YNFKEQ. The V end lost 0 bases, the J end lost 1 base, and 17 bases lay between the germline ends. This CDR3 has 18 residues. CDR3 region: CASSQDVGAGGGTDTQYF. CDR3 DNA sequence: TGTGCCAGCAGCCAAGATGTAGGTGCTGGCGGGGGCACAGATACGCAGTATTTT.

The rearrangement joins TRBV2 to TRBJ2-7, with TRBD2 matching 9 bases. J was trimmed by 11 bases and V by 5 bases; bases with no gene match: 4. This CDR3 is built from 11 residues. Germline CDR1 reads SNHLY; CDR2 reads FYNNEI. The CDR3, as DNA: TGTGCCAGCAGTTACGCTAGCGGGGAGTACTTC. Translating gives CASSYASGEYF.

The chain couples TRBV5-4 to TRBJ2-3; D gene uncertain. The CDR3 covers 12 residues. Germline assignment: CDR1 SGHNT and CDR2 YYREEE (reference sequence). The V end lost 4 bases, the J end lost 2 bases, and 5 bases lay between the germline ends. In nucleotides, the CDR3 is TGTGCCAGCAGCAGCGTCACAGATACGCAGTATTTT. Translating it yields CASSSVTDTQYF.